This passage covers 29 T cell receptor beta chains from one sample sequenced in a study of blood T cells in healthy people across ages. Through a sample-barcoded 5' primer and a J-beta primer mix, a second PCR was run for roughly 6 to 12 cycles. TCRdb independently ran MiXCR on the 5' RACE reads; one entry per CDR3 protein. The repertoire holds around 900,000 distinct CDR3 sequences, with approximately 50% as singletons. The source material was blood. These TCRs come from a woman aged 60-75 years in good health.

The V call is TRBV20-1, the J call TRBJ2-7; tentative D call: TRBD1 (6 bases). Trimming removed 6 bases from V and 5 bases from J, with 11 bases in between. The CDR3 runs 11 residues. Per germline, CDR1 DFQATT and CDR2 SNEGSKA (reference sequence). CDR3 residues: CSAHRVNEQYF. The DNA for the CDR3 is TGCAGTGCCCACAGGGTCAACGAGCAGTACTTC.

The CDR3 DNA reads as TGCGCCAGCAGCCAAGACGCCCCGGGGCAGGGGGTAACTTTGTGGGACGAGCAGTACTTC. Protein: CASSQDAPGQGVTLWDEQYF. The chain uses TRBV4-1 and TRBJ2-7, with 7 bases that match TRBD1. Germline-derived CDR1 and CDR2 are MGHRA and YSYEKL. Trimming at V came to 0 bases and at J to 5 bases, leaving 22 bases not matched to a gene. The CDR3 sequence is 20 residues long.

This clonotype was counted a few times. The chain carries TRBV10-3 and TRBJ1-1, with 8 positions matching TRBD1. Germline CDR1 reads ENHRY; CDR2 reads SYGVKD. Trimming cost V 2 bases and J 7 bases; bases outside gene matches: 9. The CDR3 covers 15 residues. CDR3 protein: CAISERQGIPLEAFF. DNA of the CDR3: TGTGCCATCAGTGAGAGACAGGGGATACCCCTTGAAGCTTTCTTT.

V usage is TRBV7-2 and J usage is TRBJ2-5; TRBD1 might be the D (5 bases). The germline V gene has CDR1 SGHTA and CDR2 FQGNSA. This CDR3 comprises 16 residues. Trimming stripped 0 bases from V and 11 bases from J, with 22 bases between. This chain's CDR3 is CASSLATQGGYNEQYF. CDR3 DNA sequence: TGTGCCAGCAGCTTAGCGACCCAGGGCGGCTACAATGAGCAGTACTTC. Supplemented by reference TRBV7-2 and TRBJ2-5, the full variable domain reads GAGVSQSPSNKVTEKGKDVELRCDPISGHTALYWYRQSLGQGLEFLIYFQGNSAPDKSGLPSDRFSAERTGGSVSTLTIQRTQQEDSAVYLCASSLATQGGYNEQYFGPGTRLLVL.

This clonotype was seen more than once but under ten times. The genes are TRBV12-3 or TRBV12-4 and TRBJ2-3, with 13 bases aligning to TRBD2. Trimming at V came to 5 bases and at J to 2 bases, leaving 16 bases not matched to a gene. CDR3 length: 20 amino acids. CDR3 residues: CASSKWWGLAGPSYTDTQYF. The DNA for the CDR3 is TGTGCCAGCAGTAAATGGTGGGGACTAGCGGGACCGTCTTACACAGATACGCAGTATTTT.

V and J are TRBV3-1 and TRBJ2-5; no definite D call. From germline, CDR1 is LGHDT and CDR2 YNNKEL (reference sequence). Trimming removed 2 bases at V and 10 bases at J, with 14 bases between. CDR3 size: 13 residues. The CDR3 DNA follows: TGTGCCAGCAGCCAATCTGGAGTTAGTAGCCAGTACTTC. Translated: CASSQSGVSSQYF.

This clonotype turned up a few times. The V gene is TRBV7-3, the J gene TRBJ2-1; the match to TRBD2 covers 8 bases. CDR1 SGHTA and CDR2 FQGTGA come from the germline V gene. V lost 2 bases and J lost 2; bases outside the gene matches: 2. The length of the CDR3 is 15 residues. CDR3 in amino acids: CASSLDSGAYNEQFF. Here the CDR3 DNA reads TGTGCCAGCAGCTTAGATAGCGGGGCCTACAATGAGCAGTTCTTC.

This chain uses TRBV20-1 with TRBJ2-3; 11 bases fit TRBD2. CDR3 length: 17 amino acids. CDR1 and CDR2 from the germline V gene are DFQATT and SNEGSKA (reference sequence). J lost 5 bases, V lost 2 bases, and 12 bases had no gene match. As DNA, the CDR3 is TGCAGTGCTAGATCTTCGAGTAGAGGGACTAGCGGAGATACGCAGTATTTT. Amino acid sequence: CSARSSSRGTSGDTQYF.

The chain couples TRBV7-9 to TRBJ2-7, with TRBD1 as a possible D gene (5 bases). With 1 base removed from V and 0 bases from J, the gap between germline ends came to 13 bases. Germline lookup yields CDR1 SEHNR and CDR2 FQNEAQ (reference sequence). There are 16 residues in the CDR3. CDR3 nucleotide sequence: TGTGCCAGCAGCTTAGGGGCATGGGGCGGCTCCTACGAGCAGTACTTC. Encoded protein: CASSLGAWGGSYEQYF.

CDR3 residues: CASSFDSPGKYGYTF. CDR3 in DNA: TGTGCCAGCAGCTTCGACAGCCCGGGAAAATATGGCTACACCTTC. The J gene is TRBJ1-2, the V gene TRBV6-5, with D maybe TRBD1 (5 bases). This CDR3 is built from 15 residues. CDR1 and CDR2 (germline): MNHEY, SVGAGI. V lost 6 bases, J lost 5 bases, and 19 bases lay in between.

The gene calls are TRBV29-1 and TRBJ1-6, with D hard to call. CDR1 is SQVTM and CDR2 is ANQGSEA in the germline V gene. The CDR3 length is 13 residues. The V and J ends lost 4 bases and 7 bases respectively, with 11 bases between them. Written as DNA, the CDR3 is TGCAGCGTTGCCTGGACGGACAATTCACCCCTCCACTTT. Protein sequence: CSVAWTDNSPLHF.

This clonotype showed up just a few times. The chain combines TRBV3-1 with TRBJ2-7; 12 nucleotides match TRBD2. The germline V gene encodes CDR1 LGHDT and CDR2 YNNKEL (reference sequence). The junction had 5 bases not matched to a gene; V was cut back by 4 bases and J by 4 bases. The CDR3 totals 15 residues. CDR3 residues: CASSPGTSGLYEQYF. As DNA, the CDR3 is TGTGCCAGCAGCCCAGGGACTAGCGGGCTGTACGAGCAGTACTTC.

The chain is built from TRBV2 and TRBJ2-1, with D perhaps matching TRBD2 (6 bases). The germline CDR1 and CDR2 sequences are SNHLY and FYNNEI. V was clipped by 6 bases and J by 13 bases, with 19 bases between them. The CDR3 contains 13 residues. CDR3 sequence: CASRRDSQSSQFF. The CDR3 region has the DNA TGTGCCAGCAGACGGGACTCGCAATCCTCACAGTTCTTC.

The V gene is TRBV5-1, the J gene TRBJ2-7, with 11 bases fitting TRBD2. Germline V gene sequence: CDR1 SGHRS, CDR2 YFSETQ. CDR3 length equals 15 residues. The V and J ends lost 5 bases and 2 bases, in that order; junction bases with no gene match: 6. The CDR3 sequence: CASSMLAGGTYEQYF. The CDR3 DNA reads TGCGCCAGCAGTATGCTAGCGGGAGGTACCTACGAGCAGTACTTC.

This clonotype has only a few counts. The chain combines TRBV2 with TRBJ2-4, with 7 nucleotides matching TRBD1. TRBJ2-7 explains the end of the DNA better; the J call may be wrong. The germline V gene encodes CDR1 SNHLY and CDR2 FYNNEI. The CDR3 sequence is 15 residues long. CDR3 DNA sequence: TGTGCCAGCAGCTCCGGGACAGCCATTGACTACGAGCAGTACTTC. It codes for CASSSGTAIDYEQYF.

This clonotype was recorded many times. This chain connects TRBV7-2 to TRBJ2-7, with D perhaps TRBD1 (6 bases). Germline V gene sequence: CDR1 SGHTA, CDR2 FQGNSA. The V end lost 5 bases, the J end lost 0 bases, and 14 bases lay between the germline ends. The CDR3 is 15 residues long. CDR3 sequence: CASSLRGHDSYEQYF. Written as DNA, the CDR3 is TGTGCCAGCAGCCTCCGGGGACACGACTCCTACGAGCAGTACTTC. The entire variable domain, with the rest obtained from reference TRBV7-2 and TRBJ2-7, is as follows: GAGVSQSPSNKVTEKGKDVELRCDPISGHTALYWYRQSLGQGLEFLIYFQGNSAPDKSGLPSDRFSAERTGGSVSTLTIQRTQQEDSAVYLCASSLRGHDSYEQYFGPGTRLTVT.

The V and J genes are TRBV25-1 and TRBJ1-2, with TRBD1 identical over 8 bases. Germline CDR1 and CDR2: MGHDK and SYGVNS. The CDR3 is 14 residues long. V was pared by 6 bases and J by 7 bases, with 10 bases of the junction left unmatched. CDR3: CASRIPGQASGYTF. The CDR3 DNA sequence: TGTGCCAGCAGAATACCGGGACAGGCAAGTGGCTACACCTTC.

This clonotype was found a few times. The rearrangement uses TRBV5-1 and TRBJ2-1; TRBD2 matches 7 bases. Germline assignment: CDR1 SGHRS and CDR2 YFSETQ. Trimming took 2 bases from V and 6 from J; bases not matched to a gene: 5. The CDR3 spans 14 residues. CDR3 residues: CASSFTTSVNEQFF. In DNA form, the CDR3 reads TGCGCCAGCAGCTTCACAACTAGCGTCAATGAGCAGTTCTTC.

The chain joins TRBV29-1 to TRBJ2-6; D is unclear. The CDR3 extends over 11 amino acids. The germline V gene has CDR1 SQVTM and CDR2 ANQGSEA. V lost 6 bases and J 0 bases, leaving 0 bases between the germline ends. The CDR3 DNA sequence: TGCAGCGTCTCTGGGGCCAACGTCCTGACTTTC. Its translation is CSVSGANVLTF.

This chain links TRBV27 with TRBJ1-6; D is uncertain. The CDR3 loop spans 16 amino acids. V was trimmed by 0 bases and J by 9 bases, leaving 15 bases between them. The germline gives CDR1 MNHEY, CDR2 SMNVEV (reference sequence). The CDR3 DNA reads TGTGCCAGCAGTTTATCGAAAGGACTCTTCCTTTCACCCCTCCACTTT. Translating it yields CASSLSKGLFLSPLHF.

The gene calls are TRBV14 and TRBJ2-7, with D possibly TRBD2 on 5 matching bases. The CDR3 is made up of 15 amino acids. The germline gives CDR1 SGHDN, CDR2 FVKESK. V was clipped by 3 bases and J by 1 base, with 13 bases between them. The CDR3 reads CASSHLRDPSYEQYF. The CDR3 nucleotides read TGTGCCAGCAGCCACCTCCGGGATCCTTCCTACGAGCAGTACTTC. Full variable domain (missing parts from reference TRBV14 and TRBJ2-7): EAGVTQFPSHSVIEKGQTVTLRCDPISGHDNLYWYRRVMGKEIKFLLHFVKESKQDESGMPNNRFLAERTGGTYSTLKVQPAELEDSGVYFCASSHLRDPSYEQYFGPGTRLTVT.

There are a few counts of this clonotype. The rearrangement links TRBV2 to TRBJ2-7, with TRBD2 identical over 8 bases. Germline assignment: CDR1 SNHLY and CDR2 FYNNEI. V shed 2 bases, J shed 7 bases, and the junction held 10 bases outside the gene matches. This CDR3 is built from 15 residues. This CDR3 is CASSEKRAGEGEQYF. In DNA, the CDR3 is TGTGCCAGCAGTGAAAAGCGAGCGGGAGAAGGAGAGCAGTACTTC. The whole variable domain, filled in from reference TRBV2 and TRBJ2-7, reads EPEVTQTPSHQVTQMGQEVILRCVPISNHLYFYWYRQILGQKVEFLVSFYNNEISEKSEIFDDQFSVERPDGSNFTLKIRSTKLEDSAMYFCASSEKRAGEGEQYFGPGTRLTVT.

The chain links TRBV4-1 to TRBJ1-4, with D tentatively TRBD1 (5 bases). Germline V lookup: CDR1 MGHRA, CDR2 YSYEKL. The CDR3 sequence is 15 residues long. Trimming left V 0 bases short and J 8 bases short, with 13 bases between. CDR3 nucleotide sequence: TGCGCCAGCAGCCAAGACAGGGCAATTGGCGAAAAACTGTTTTTT. Amino acid sequence: CASSQDRAIGEKLFF.

V usage is TRBV20-1 and J usage is TRBJ2-5, with TRBD1 as a possible D gene (6 bases). Germline-derived CDR1 and CDR2 are DFQATT and SNEGSKA (reference sequence). With 0 bases removed from V and 2 bases from J, the gap between germline ends came to 16 bases. CDR3 size: 16 residues. The CDR3 DNA is TGCAGTGCTAGAGACAGCCCCAGGGGTTTACAAGAGACCCAGTACTTC. Amino acids: CSARDSPRGLQETQYF.

In its sample, this clonotype was seen a few times. The V call is TRBV2, the J call TRBJ2-6, with a tentative D call TRBD1 (5 bases). The CDR3 contains 14 residues. Between the trimmed V and J ends, which lost 6 bases and 1 base, there was a span of 7 bases. Germline CDR1 reads SNHLY; CDR2 reads FYNNEI. CDR3: CASRQVSGANVLTF. CDR3 coding DNA: TGTGCCAGCAGACAGGTTTCTGGGGCCAACGTCCTGACTTTC.

The J gene is TRBJ2-7, the V gene TRBV6-5; 9 bases agree with TRBD2. Looked up from germline, CDR1 is MNHEY and CDR2 is SVGAGI. The CDR3 totals 13 residues. V shed 7 bases, J shed 7 bases, and the junction held 8 bases outside the gene matches. Here the CDR3 reads CASMTSGHNEQYF. CDR3 nucleotide sequence: TGTGCCAGCATGACTAGCGGCCACAATGAGCAGTACTTC.

This chain uses TRBV4-1 with TRBJ1-2, with no clear D. This CDR3 has 14 amino acids. V was shortened by 1 base and J by 0 bases, with 6 bases between the two germline ends. Germline CDR1 is MGHRA and CDR2 is YSYEKL. CDR3 sequence: CASSQGVANYGYTF. The CDR3 DNA sequence: TGCGCCAGCAGCCAAGGCGTCGCTAACTATGGCTACACCTTC.

The rearrangement uses TRBV4-1 and TRBJ1-2; 7 positions match TRBD1. V gave up 3 bases and J gave up 9 bases; unmatched junction bases: 13. The CDR3 runs to 15 residues. Germline lookup yields CDR1 MGHRA and CDR2 YSYEKL. The CDR3 here is CASSQPEGARCSYTF. CDR3 nucleotides: TGCGCCAGCAGCCAGCCTGAGGGGGCAAGGTGTAGCTACACCTTC.

The gene calls are TRBV7-2 and TRBJ2-7; 13 bases are shared with TRBD2. V lost 2 bases, J lost 5 bases, and 3 bases stayed unmatched. The CDR3 consists of 15 residues. Germline V lookup: CDR1 SGHTA, CDR2 FQGNSA. The CDR3 region has the DNA TGTGCCAGCAGCTTAAGGACTAGCGGGAGACACGAGCAGTACTTC. It encodes CASSLRTSGRHEQYF.